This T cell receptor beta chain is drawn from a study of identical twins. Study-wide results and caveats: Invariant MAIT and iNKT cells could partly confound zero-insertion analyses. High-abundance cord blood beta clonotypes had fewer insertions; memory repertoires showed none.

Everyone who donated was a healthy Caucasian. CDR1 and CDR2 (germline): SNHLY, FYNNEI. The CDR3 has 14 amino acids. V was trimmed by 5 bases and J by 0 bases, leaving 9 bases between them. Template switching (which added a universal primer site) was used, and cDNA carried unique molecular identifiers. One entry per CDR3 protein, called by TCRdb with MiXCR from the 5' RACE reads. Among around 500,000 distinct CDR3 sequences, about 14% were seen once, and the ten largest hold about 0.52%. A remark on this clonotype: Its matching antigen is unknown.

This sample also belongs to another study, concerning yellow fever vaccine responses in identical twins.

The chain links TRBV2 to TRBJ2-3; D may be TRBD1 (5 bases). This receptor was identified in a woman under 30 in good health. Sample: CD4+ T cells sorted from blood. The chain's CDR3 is CASSSRVSTDTQYF. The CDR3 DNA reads TGTGCCAGCAGTTCCAGGGTGAGCACAGATACGCAGTATTTT.